The 3 T cell receptor beta chains below were found in one sample sequenced in a study of preoperative IRX-2 immunotherapy in early breast cancer. Treatment: preoperative locoregional IRX-2 cytokine immunotherapy. Data came from immunoSEQ multiplex PCR; TCRdb stores just in-frame clones and leaves some out. The sample includes just over 25,000 clones, roughly four fifths of them seen just once. The input for sequencing was lymph node tissue, taken after IRX-2 immunotherapy. These receptors were taken from a human donor with breast cancer.

The rearrangement links TRBV7-5 to TRBJ2-7. TRBV7-5 is a known pseudogene. The CDR3 length is 14 residues. The CDR3 protein is CASSLGALAYEQYV. The CDR3 nucleotides are TGTGCCAGCAGCTTAGGAGCACTGGCCTACGAGCAGTACGTC.

The CDR3 is CASGSYGQGSHTGELFF. The CDR3 coding sequence is TGTGCCAGCGGCTCCTATGGACAGGGATCCCACACCGGGGAGCTGTTTTTT. The chain has TRBV6-8 and TRBJ2-2; 8 nucleotides match TRBD1. After removal of 8 bases from V and 3 bases from J, the junction contained 14 bases not matched to a gene. Per germline, CDR1 MNHGY and CDR2 SAAAGT. CDR3 size: 17 residues.

This clone was counted once. The rearrangement uses TRBV25-1 and TRBJ2-6; D call uncertain. The germline gives CDR1 MGHDK, CDR2 SYGVNS. V lost 7 bases, J lost 0 bases, and 1 base lay in between. The CDR3 extends over 12 amino acids. The CDR3 DNA reads as TGTGCCAGCACCTCTGGGGCCAACGTCCTGACTTTC. This gives the protein CASTSGANVLTF. Looking up the rest from reference TRBV25-1 and TRBJ2-6 gives the full variable domain: EADIYQTPRYLVIGTGKKITLECSQTMGHDKMYWYQQDPGMELHLIHYSYGVNSTEKGDLSSESTVSRIRTEHFPLTLESARPSHTSQYLCASTSGANVLTFGAGSRLTVL.